The present T cell receptor beta chain was sequenced within a study of blood T cells in healthy people across ages. The CDR3 contains 14 residues. Trimming took off 1 base at V and 2 bases at J, with 11 bases between the two ends. CDR1 is DFQATT, CDR2 SNEGSKA, per germline (reference sequence). A J-beta primer mix and a sample-barcoded 5' primer were used in a second PCR of about 6 to 12 cycles. TCRdb passed the 5' RACE reads through MiXCR, listing each CDR3 protein once. Of 800,000 to 950,000 distinct CDR3 sequences detected, under 35% appear once; the ten largest clones hold around 9.6%. This clonotype was detected only a few times. The same data also went into a second study, on T cells of mothers and their children.

The V gene is TRBV20-1, the J gene TRBJ1-1, with D possibly matching TRBD1 (6 bases). The sequence was collected from a woman in her 40s in good health. The sample was blood. The CDR3 DNA is TGCAGTGCTAGAGCGGGGGCGCTAAACACTGAAGCTTTCTTT. Amino acids: CSARAGALNTEAFF.